This T cell receptor beta chain came from a study of response to subunit inactivated influenza vaccine. This CDR3 has 15 amino acids. The germline V gene encodes CDR1 SGHVS and CDR2 FQNEAQ. V was clipped by 2 bases and J by 3 bases; unmatched bases: 6. Using its own MiXCR run on the RT-PCR reads, TCRdb lists one record per CDR3 protein. There are approximately 170,000 distinct CDR3 sequences in the sample; roughly 12% occur only once, and approximately 32% lies in the top ten. This clonotype turned up a few times. The data were also submitted as part of a second study, on T cells expressing NK-cell markers. That study reports: UMIs accompanied the 5'RACE template switching by which TCR beta cDNA was made.

This clonotype was obtained from a man in his fifties who received an inactivated influenza vaccine. The chain has TRBV7-8 and TRBJ2-5; TRBD1 agrees at 7 bases. Sequenced material: CD8+ T cells sorted from PBMCs, taken 11 to 12 days after vaccination. DNA for the CDR3: TGTGCCAGCAGCTTATTGACAGGGCTAAAAGAGACCCAGTACTTC. As protein: CASSLLTGLKETQYF.